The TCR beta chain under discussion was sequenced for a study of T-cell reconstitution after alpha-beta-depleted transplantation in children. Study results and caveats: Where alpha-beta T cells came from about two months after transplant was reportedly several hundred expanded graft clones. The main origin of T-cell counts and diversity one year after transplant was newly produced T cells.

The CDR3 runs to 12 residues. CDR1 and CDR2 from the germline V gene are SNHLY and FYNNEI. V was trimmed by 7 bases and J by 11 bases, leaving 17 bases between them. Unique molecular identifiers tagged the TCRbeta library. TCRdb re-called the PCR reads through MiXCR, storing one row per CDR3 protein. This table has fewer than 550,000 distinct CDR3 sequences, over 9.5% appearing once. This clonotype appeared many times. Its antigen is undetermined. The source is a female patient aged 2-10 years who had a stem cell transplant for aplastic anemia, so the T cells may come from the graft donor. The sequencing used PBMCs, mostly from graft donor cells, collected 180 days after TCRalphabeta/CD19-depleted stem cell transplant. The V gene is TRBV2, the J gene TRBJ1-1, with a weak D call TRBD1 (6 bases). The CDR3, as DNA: TGTGCCAGCACGGGGGAAACCCAGGGGGCTTTCTTT. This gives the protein CASTGETQGAFF. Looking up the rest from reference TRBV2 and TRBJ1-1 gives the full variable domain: EPEVTQTPSHQVTQMGQEVILRCVPISNHLYFYWYRQILGQKVEFLVSFYNNEISEKSEIFDDQFSVERPDGSNFTLKIRSTKLEDSAMYFCASTGETQGAFFGQGTRLTVV.